This T cell receptor beta chain appears in the sequencing data of a study of CD8 T cells in ankylosing spondylitis. General study points: Before this, some motif variants had been reported in reactive arthritis synovial fluid and blood.

Germline V gives CDR1 SGHTA, CDR2 FQGNSA. The V segment lost 5 bases and the J segment 5 bases; nucleotides outside the gene matches: 9. CDR3 length: 14 amino acids. TCRdb re-analysed the 5' RACE reads in MiXCR, keeping a single row per CDR3 protein. The data show 200,000 to 250,000 distinct CDR3 sequences, over 9.5% seen once. The table lists this clonotype with many counts. What it recognizes is unknown. This chain uses TRBV7-2 with TRBJ2-7; 7 bases are a match to TRBD1. Sample: blood, either unsorted or a sorted T cell fraction (not recorded which). This TCR was sampled from a male donor with ankylosing spondylitis or in good health (not recorded which). The CDR3 coding sequence is TGTGCCAGCAGCGTCGACAGGGATCTCAACGAGCAGTACTTC. This translates into CASSVDRDLNEQYF.